Below are 17 T cell receptor beta chains sequenced from a single sample in a study of T cells expressing NK-cell markers. One entry per CDR3 protein, without DNA, is what TCRdb gives after re-calling the 5' RACE reads. The repertoire table contains roughly 170,000 distinct CDR3 sequences. The sequenced sample consisted of blood T cells: a sorted CD56 or NKG2C T cell subset, CD4+ or CD8+ T cells, or bulk PBMC T cells (not recorded which). These receptors all stem from a woman aged 18-70 years in good health.

CDR3 protein: CSVAAAFNEKLFF. The chain carries TRBV29-1 and TRBJ1-4. From germline, CDR1 is SQVTM and CDR2 ANQGSEA. This CDR3 is built from 13 residues.

The rearrangement joins TRBV7-2 to TRBJ1-6; as DNA is missing, the TRBD1 call by TCRdb cannot be tested. Germline values: CDR1 SGHTA, CDR2 FQGNSA. The CDR3 contains 15 residues. The CDR3 sequence is CASSLNRGYNSPLHF.

The V call is TRBV5-1, the J call TRBJ1-1; TCRdb names TRBD1, which stays unverified in the absence of DNA. The germline V gene has CDR1 SGHRS and CDR2 YFSETQ. This CDR3 contains 16 residues. The CDR3 loop reads CASSTAGTGLWTEAFF.

The genes are TRBV12-3 or TRBV12-4 and TRBJ2-1; TCRdb gives TRBD2 as the D gene, but with no DNA this cannot be confirmed. The CDR3 runs to 15 residues. The CDR3 sequence is CASRVLLAGGDEQFF.

CDR3 protein: CRMTGDDTEAFF. The rearrangement joins TRBV20-1 to TRBJ1-1; as DNA is missing, the TRBD1 call by TCRdb cannot be tested. This CDR3 is built from 12 residues. Germline-derived CDR1 and CDR2 are DFQATT and SNEGSKA (reference sequence).

The chain has TRBV12-3 or TRBV12-4 and TRBJ1-5; with no DNA, the TCRdb D assignment of TRBD1 cannot be verified. The CDR3 totals 15 residues. The CDR3 region is CASSHTQGFHQPQHF.

The V gene is TRBV12-3 or TRBV12-4, the J gene TRBJ1-3. CDR3 size: 15 residues. The CDR3 here is CASNQPFGSGNTIYF.

The V gene is TRBV5-1, the J gene TRBJ1-2. Germline assignment: CDR1 SGHRS and CDR2 YFSETQ. The CDR3 extends over 13 amino acids. The CDR3: CASSFEGDDGYTF.

This chain links TRBV3-1 with TRBJ2-3. CDR1 LGHDT and CDR2 YNNKEL come from the germline V gene (reference sequence). The CDR3 extends over 15 amino acids. The chain's CDR3 is CASSQRTGETDTQYF.

The chain recombines TRBV20-1 with TRBJ1-1; no DNA is available, so the TRBD1 call from TCRdb remains unchecked. Germline V CDR1 and CDR2: DFQATT, SNEGSKA (reference sequence). This CDR3 region has 14 residues. The CDR3 loop is CSARDPGVGGEAFF.

The V gene is TRBV11-2, the J gene TRBJ2-1; the TCRdb call, TRBD1, lacks DNA for checking. CDR1 is SGHAT and CDR2 is FQNNGV in the germline V gene. CDR3 length: 13 residues. CDR3: CASSLDPTVPRVF.

The rearrangement links TRBV6-1 to TRBJ2-6; TCRdb names TRBD2, which stays unverified in the absence of DNA. The CDR3 is 18 amino acids. Germline lookup yields CDR1 MNHNS and CDR2 SASEGT. The CDR3 sequence is CASRPTEAFHSGANVLTF.

The chain is built from TRBV2 and TRBJ2-7; TCRdb lists TRBD2, though no DNA is available to test this call. The CDR3 runs to 15 residues. Germline CDR1 reads SNHLY; CDR2 reads FYNNEI. The CDR3 protein is CASSEVGLAGNEQYF.

The chain is built from TRBV6-5 and TRBJ2-1; TCRdb's D call, TRBD1, is unchecked because there is no DNA. The CDR3 has 15 residues. Germline-derived CDR1 and CDR2 are MNHEY and SVGAGI. CDR3 protein: CASSYSWDRDNEQFF.

This chain links TRBV19 with TRBJ2-5. The CDR3 covers 13 residues. Germline V gene data show CDR1 as LNHDA and CDR2 as SQIVND (reference sequence). CDR3: CASSWLLQETQYF. The full variable domain, with the rest looked up from reference TRBV19 and TRBJ2-5, is DGGITQSPKYLFRKEGQNVTLSCEQNLNHDAMYWYRQDPGQGLRLIYYSQIVNDFQKGDIAEGYSVSREKKESFPLTVTSAQKNPTAFYLCASSWLLQETQYFGPGTRLLVL.

V is TRBV2 and J is TRBJ2-7; the D call of TRBD2 rests on TCRdb alone, since no DNA is present to check it. The length of the CDR3 is 19 residues. Germline V gives CDR1 SNHLY, CDR2 FYNNEI. The CDR3 region is CASSESPWTSSLLSYEQYF.

V usage is TRBV9 and J usage is TRBJ2-1; the D gene TCRdb calls, TRBD2, cannot be checked with no DNA. The CDR3 is 16 amino acids. The germline CDR1 and CDR2 sequences are SGDLS and YYNGEE. The CDR3 reads CASSARLATTYNEQFF.